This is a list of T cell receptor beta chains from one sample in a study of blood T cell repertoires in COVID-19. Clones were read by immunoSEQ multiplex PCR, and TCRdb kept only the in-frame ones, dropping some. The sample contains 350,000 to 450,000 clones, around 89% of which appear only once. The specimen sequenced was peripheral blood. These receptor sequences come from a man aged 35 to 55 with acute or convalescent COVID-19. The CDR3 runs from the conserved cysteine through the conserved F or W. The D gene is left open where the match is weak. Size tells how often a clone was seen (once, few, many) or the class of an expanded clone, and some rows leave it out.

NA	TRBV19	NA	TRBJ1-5	CASTTGNQPQHF	TGTGCCAGTACAACGGGCAATCAGCCCCAGCATTTT
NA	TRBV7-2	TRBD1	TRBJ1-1	CASSLVGQGSAEAFF	TGTGCCAGCAGCTTAGTGGGACAGGGAAGCGCTGAAGCTTTCTTT
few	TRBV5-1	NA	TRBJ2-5	CASSSATGKLETQYF	TGCGCCAGCAGCTCAGCAACAGGGAAGTTAGAGACCCAGTACTTC
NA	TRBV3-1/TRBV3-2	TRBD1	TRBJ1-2	CASSQDYRGLGGYTF	TGTGCCAGCAGCCAAGACTACAGGGGGCTGGGTGGCTACACCTTC
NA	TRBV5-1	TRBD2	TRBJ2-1	CASSPLTSGNYNEQFF	TGCGCCAGCAGCCCCCTCACTAGCGGGAACTACAATGAGCAGTTCTTC
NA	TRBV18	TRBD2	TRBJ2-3	CASSLGLAGDLSTDTQYF	TGTGCCAGCTCGCTGGGACTAGCGGGGGATTTAAGCACAGATACGCAGTATTTT
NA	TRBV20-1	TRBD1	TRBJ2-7	CSARQGDEQYF	TGCAGTGCGAGACAGGGGGACGAGCAGTACTTC
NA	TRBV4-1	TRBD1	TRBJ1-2	CASSQIGTASNYGYTF	TGCGCCAGCAGCCAGATCGGGACAGCATCTAACTATGGCTACACCTTC
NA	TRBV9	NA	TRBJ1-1	CASSPRGTATTEAFF	TGTGCCAGCAGCCCCCGCGGGACGGCTACGACTGAAGCTTTCTTT
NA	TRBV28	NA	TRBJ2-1	CASSTGVPLVFGFF	TGTGCCAGCAGTACGGGGGTCCCCCTTGTTTTTGGGTTCTTC
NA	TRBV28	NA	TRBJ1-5	CASSLWQGTFGNQPQHF	TGTGCCAGCAGTTTATGGCAGGGGACATTCGGCAATCAGCCCCAGCATTTT
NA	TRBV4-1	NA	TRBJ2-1	CASSHLLFHEQFF	TGCGCCAGCAGCCACCTCCTTTTCCATGAGCAGTTCTTC
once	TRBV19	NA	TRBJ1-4	CASSEEFGSELGNEKLFF	TGTGCCAGTAGTGAGGAATTCGGCAGCGAGCTAGGTAATGAAAAACTGTTTTTT
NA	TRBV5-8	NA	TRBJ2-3	CASSLEGNTDTQYF	TGTGCCAGCAGCTTGGAGGGGAACACAGATACGCAGTATTTT
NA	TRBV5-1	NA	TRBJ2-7	CASSNGGTSYEQYF	TGCGCCAGCAGCAACGGGGGTACCTCCTACGAGCAGTACTTC
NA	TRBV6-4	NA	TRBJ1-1	CASRRRGNTEAFF	TGTGCCAGCAGACGGAGGGGGAACACTGAAGCTTTCTTT
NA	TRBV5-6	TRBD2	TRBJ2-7	CASSLPTSGSVYEQYF	TGTGCCAGCAGCTTGCCGACTAGCGGGAGCGTATACGAGCAGTACTTC
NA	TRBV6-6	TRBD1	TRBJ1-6	CASSYAGTENSPLHF	TGTGCCAGCAGTTACGCCGGGACAGAGAATTCACCCCTCCACTTT
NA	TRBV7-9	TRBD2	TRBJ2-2	CASSTRTSGGDPTGELFF	TGTGCCAGCAGCACGCGGACTAGCGGGGGGGACCCCACCGGGGAGCTGTTTTTT
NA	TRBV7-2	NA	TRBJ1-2	CASSLGLVRNYGYTF	TGTGCCAGCAGCTTAGGACTTGTCCGTAACTATGGCTACACCTTC
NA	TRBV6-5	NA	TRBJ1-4	CASSYTDGEEKLFF	TGTGCCAGCAGTTACACCGACGGGGAGGAAAAACTGTTTTTT
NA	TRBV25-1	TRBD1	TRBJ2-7	CASSVQGAREQYF	TGTGCCAGCAGTGTCCAGGGGGCAAGGGAGCAGTACTTC
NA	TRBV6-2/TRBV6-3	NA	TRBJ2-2	CASSYSLDTHTGELFF	TGTGCCAGCAGTTACTCGCTGGACACCCACACCGGGGAGCTGTTTTTT
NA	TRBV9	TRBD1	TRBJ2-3	CASSLGQGTDTQYF	TGTGCCAGCAGCTTGGGACAGGGTACAGATACGCAGTATTTT
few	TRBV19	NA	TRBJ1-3	CASSIPPDKEISGNTIYF	TGTGCCAGTAGTATTCCCCCTGATAAGGAGATCTCTGGAAACACCATATATTTT
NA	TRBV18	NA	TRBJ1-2	CASSRGVGGYTF	TGTGCCAGCTCACGGGGAGTTGGAGGCTACACCTTC
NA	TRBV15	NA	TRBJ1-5	CATSRVRDNQPQHF	TGTGCCACCAGCAGAGTACGCGATAATCAGCCCCAGCATTTT
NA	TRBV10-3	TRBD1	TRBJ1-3	CAISESTGSGNTIYF	TGTGCCATCAGTGAGTCGACAGGGTCCGGAAACACCATATATTTT
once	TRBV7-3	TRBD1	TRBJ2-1	CASSPTGGGWYNEQFF	TGTGCCAGCAGTCCCACAGGGGGCGGCTGGTACAATGAGCAGTTCTTC
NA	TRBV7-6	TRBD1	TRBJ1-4	CASSPTGAEAYEKLFF	TGTGCCAGCAGCCCGACAGGGGCAGAGGCGTATGAAAAACTGTTTTTT
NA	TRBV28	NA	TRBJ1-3	CASTIRGGSAGNTIYF	TGTGCCAGCACCATAAGGGGGGGGTCCGCCGGAAACACCATATATTTT
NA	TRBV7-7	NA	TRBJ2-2	CASSLVPGDTGELFF	TGTGCTAGCAGCTTAGTGCCCGGGGACACCGGGGAGCTGTTTTTT
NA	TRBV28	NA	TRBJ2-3	CASMTDTDTQYF	TGTGCCAGCATGACAGACACAGATACGCAGTATTTT
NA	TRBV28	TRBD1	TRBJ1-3	CASSLGQGSGNTIYF	TGTGCCAGCAGTTTAGGACAGGGCTCTGGAAACACCATATATTTT
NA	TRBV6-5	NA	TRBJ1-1	CAGGDGNTEAFF	TGTGCCGGGGGGGACGGAAACACTGAAGCTTTCTTT
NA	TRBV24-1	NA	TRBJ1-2	CATSDTQGYYGYTF	TGTGCCACCAGTGATACACAGGGTTACTATGGCTACACCTTC
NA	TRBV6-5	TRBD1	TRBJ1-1	CASSLRGETEAFF	TGTGCCAGCAGTCTCAGGGGGGAGACTGAAGCTTTCTTT
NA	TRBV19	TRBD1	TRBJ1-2	CASSMGEPGGNYGYTF	TGTGCCAGTAGTATGGGTGAGCCAGGGGGCAACTATGGCTACACCTTC
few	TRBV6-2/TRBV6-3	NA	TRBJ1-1	CASSSSRGQTEAFF	TGTGCCAGCAGTTCCAGTAGGGGCCAGACTGAAGCTTTCTTT
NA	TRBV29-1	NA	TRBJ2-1	CSVAQFRSPSNEQFF	TGCAGCGTTGCCCAATTCAGATCCCCTAGTAATGAGCAGTTCTTC
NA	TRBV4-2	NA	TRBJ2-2	CASSQEVTRGLTGELFF	TGTGCCAGCAGCCAAGAGGTGACTAGAGGGTTGACCGGGGAGCTGTTTTTT
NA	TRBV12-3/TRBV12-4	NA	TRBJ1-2	CASSYDRYAGYTF	TGTGCCAGCAGTTACGACAGGTATGCTGGCTACACCTTC
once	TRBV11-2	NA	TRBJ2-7	CASSLTRTYEQYF	TGTGCCAGCAGCTTAACGAGGACCTACGAGCAGTACTTC
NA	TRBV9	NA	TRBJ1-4	CASSVDSQTEKLFF	TGTGCCAGCAGCGTTGACAGCCAAACTGAAAAACTGTTTTTT
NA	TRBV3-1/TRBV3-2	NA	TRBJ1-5	CASSPGGGYQPQHF	TGTGCCAGCAGCCCCGGGGGGGGTTACCAGCCCCAGCATTTT
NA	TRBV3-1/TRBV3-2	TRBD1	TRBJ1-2	CASSPGTGSPPGYGYTF	TGTGCCAGCAGCCCCGGGACAGGCTCACCCCCCGGGTATGGCTACACCTTC
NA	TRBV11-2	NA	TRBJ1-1	CASSLAAGGVTEAFF	TGTGCCAGCAGCTTAGCGGCGGGGGGCGTGACTGAAGCTTTCTTT
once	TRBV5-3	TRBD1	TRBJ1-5	CARSKPGQGAIGQPQHF	TGTGCCAGAAGCAAACCGGGACAGGGTGCAATCGGTCAGCCCCAGCATTTT
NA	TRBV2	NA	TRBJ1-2	CASRADSSNYGYTF	TGTGCCAGCAGAGCCGACAGTTCTAACTATGGCTACACCTTC
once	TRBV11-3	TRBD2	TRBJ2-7	CASSFGGGQPYEQYF	TGTGCCAGCAGCTTCGGCGGGGGGCAACCCTACGAGCAGTACTTC
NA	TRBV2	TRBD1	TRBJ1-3	CASSEGRTGKGNTIYF	TGTGCCAGCAGTGAGGGGAGGACAGGGAAAGGAAACACCATATATTTT
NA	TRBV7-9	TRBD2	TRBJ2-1	CASSLFRRVAGALFF	TGTGCCAGCAGCTTATTTCGCAGGGTAGCGGGAGCCCTGTTCTTC
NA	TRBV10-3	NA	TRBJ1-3	CAISAGSQKDTIYF	TGTGCCATCAGCGCAGGGTCGCAAAAGGACACCATATATTTT